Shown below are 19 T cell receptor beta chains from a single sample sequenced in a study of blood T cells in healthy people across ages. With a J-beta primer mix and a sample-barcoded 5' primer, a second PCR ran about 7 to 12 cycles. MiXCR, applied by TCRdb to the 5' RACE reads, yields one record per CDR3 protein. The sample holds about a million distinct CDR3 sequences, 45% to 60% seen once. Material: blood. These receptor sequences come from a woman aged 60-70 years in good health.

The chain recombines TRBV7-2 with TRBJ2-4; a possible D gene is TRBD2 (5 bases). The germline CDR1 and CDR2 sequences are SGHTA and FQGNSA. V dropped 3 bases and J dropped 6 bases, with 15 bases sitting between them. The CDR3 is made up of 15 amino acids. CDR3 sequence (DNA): TGTGCCAGCAGCTTCAGCGGTTTCGAGGGAAACATTCAGTACTTC. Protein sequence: CASSFSGFEGNIQYF.

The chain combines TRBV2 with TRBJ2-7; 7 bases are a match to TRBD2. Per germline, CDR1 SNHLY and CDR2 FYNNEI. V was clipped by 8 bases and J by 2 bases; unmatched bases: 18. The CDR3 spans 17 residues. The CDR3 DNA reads TGTGCCAGCGGTCCTGGGGGTCAACTAGCGCGCACCTACGAGCAGTACTTC. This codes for CASGPGGQLARTYEQYF.

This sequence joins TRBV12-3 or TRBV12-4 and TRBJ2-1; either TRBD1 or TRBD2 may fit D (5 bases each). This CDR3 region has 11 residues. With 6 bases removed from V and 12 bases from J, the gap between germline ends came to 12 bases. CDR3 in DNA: TGTGCCAGCAGCACCTCTGGGGGGCAGTTCTTC. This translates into CASSTSGGQFF.

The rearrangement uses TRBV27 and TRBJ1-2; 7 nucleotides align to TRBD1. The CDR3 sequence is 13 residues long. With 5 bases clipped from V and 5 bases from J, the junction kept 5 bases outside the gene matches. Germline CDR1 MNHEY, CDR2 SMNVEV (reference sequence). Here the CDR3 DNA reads TGTGCCAGCAGTCTAATGACAGGGTATGGCTACACCTTC. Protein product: CASSLMTGYGYTF.

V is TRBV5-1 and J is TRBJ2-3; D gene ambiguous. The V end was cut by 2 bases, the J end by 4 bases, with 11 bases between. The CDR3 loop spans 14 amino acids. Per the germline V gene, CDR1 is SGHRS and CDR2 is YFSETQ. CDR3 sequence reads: CASSFFGFADTQYF. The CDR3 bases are TGCGCCAGCAGCTTTTTCGGGTTCGCAGATACGCAGTATTTT.

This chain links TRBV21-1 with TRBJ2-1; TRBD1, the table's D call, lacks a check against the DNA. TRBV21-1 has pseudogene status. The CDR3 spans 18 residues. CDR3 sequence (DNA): TGTGCCAGCAGCAAAGTGCGATGTCCATTAATAATATACAATGAGCAGTTCTTC. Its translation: CASSKVRCPLIIYNEQFF.

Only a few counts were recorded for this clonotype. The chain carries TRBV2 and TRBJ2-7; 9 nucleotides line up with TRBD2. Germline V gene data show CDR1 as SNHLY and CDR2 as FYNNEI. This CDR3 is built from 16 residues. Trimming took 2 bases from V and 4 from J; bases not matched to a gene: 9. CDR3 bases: TGTGCCAGCAGTGAATTAGGCGGGAGGGCCCAGTACGAGCAGTACTTC. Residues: CASSELGGRAQYEQYF.

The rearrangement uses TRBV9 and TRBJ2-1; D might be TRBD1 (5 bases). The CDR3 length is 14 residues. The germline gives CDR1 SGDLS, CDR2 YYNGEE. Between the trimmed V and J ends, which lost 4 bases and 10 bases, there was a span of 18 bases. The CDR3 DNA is TGTGCCAGCAGCAACCCTGGAGTGGGGCACGAGCAGTTCTTC. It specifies CASSNPGVGHEQFF.

The CDR3 region is CASSERALHNEQYF. CDR3 nucleotides: TGTGCCAGCAGCGAGCGGGCGTTACACAATGAGCAGTACTTC. The chain joins TRBV12-3 or TRBV12-4 to TRBJ2-5; D might be TRBD2 (6 bases). The CDR3 sequence is 14 residues long. V was shortened by 6 bases and J by 11 bases, with 22 bases between the two germline ends.

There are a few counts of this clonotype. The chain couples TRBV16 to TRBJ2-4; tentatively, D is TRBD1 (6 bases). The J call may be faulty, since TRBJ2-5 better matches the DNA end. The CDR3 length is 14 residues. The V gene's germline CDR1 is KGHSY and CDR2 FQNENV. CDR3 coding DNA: TGTGCCAGCAGCCCGCGATGGGGGCAGGAGACCCAGTACTTC. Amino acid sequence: CASSPRWGQETQYF.

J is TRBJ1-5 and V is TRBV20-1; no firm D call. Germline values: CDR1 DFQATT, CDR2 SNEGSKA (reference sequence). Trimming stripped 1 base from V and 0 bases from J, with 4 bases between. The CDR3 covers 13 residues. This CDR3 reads CSARGDSNQPQHF. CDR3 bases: TGCAGTGCTAGAGGAGATAGCAATCAGCCCCAGCATTTT.

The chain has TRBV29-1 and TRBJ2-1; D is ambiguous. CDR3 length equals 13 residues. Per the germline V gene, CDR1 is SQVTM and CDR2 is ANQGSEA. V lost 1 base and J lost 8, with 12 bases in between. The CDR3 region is CSVEGSTGHEQFF. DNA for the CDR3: TGCAGCGTTGAAGGCTCAACTGGGCATGAGCAGTTCTTC.

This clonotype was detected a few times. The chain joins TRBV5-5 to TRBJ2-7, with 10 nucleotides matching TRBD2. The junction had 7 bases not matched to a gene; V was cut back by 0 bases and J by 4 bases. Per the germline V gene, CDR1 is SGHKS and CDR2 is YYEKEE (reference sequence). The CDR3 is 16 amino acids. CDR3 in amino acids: CASSLGPGLATYEQYF. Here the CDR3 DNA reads TGTGCCAGCAGCTTGGGTCCGGGACTAGCGACTTACGAGCAGTACTTC.

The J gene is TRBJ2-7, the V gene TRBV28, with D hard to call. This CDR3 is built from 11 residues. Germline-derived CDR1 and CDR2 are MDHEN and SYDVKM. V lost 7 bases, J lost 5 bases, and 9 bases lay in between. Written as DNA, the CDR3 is TGTGCCAGCACTAAAGGAGACGAGCAGTACTTC. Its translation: CASTKGDEQYF.

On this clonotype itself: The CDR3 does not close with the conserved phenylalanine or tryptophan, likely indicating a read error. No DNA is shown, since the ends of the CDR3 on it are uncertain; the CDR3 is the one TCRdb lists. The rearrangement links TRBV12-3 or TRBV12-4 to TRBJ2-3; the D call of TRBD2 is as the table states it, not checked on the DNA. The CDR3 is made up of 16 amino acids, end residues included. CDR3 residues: CASSLSSGRTTDMEYS.

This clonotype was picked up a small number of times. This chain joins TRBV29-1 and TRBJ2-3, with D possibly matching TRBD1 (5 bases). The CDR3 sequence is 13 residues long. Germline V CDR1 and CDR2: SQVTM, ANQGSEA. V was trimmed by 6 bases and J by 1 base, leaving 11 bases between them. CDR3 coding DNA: TGCAGCGTGGGGCAGGTGGGCACAGATACGCAGTATTTT. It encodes CSVGQVGTDTQYF.

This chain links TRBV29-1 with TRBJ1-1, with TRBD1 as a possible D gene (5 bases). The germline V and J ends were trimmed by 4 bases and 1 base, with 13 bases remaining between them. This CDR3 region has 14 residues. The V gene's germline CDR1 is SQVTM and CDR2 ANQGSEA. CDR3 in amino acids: CSVVISGQNTEAFF. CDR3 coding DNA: TGCAGCGTTGTGATTTCTGGACAGAACACTGAAGCTTTCTTT.

CDR3 bases: TGCAGTGCTAGTTCCTACATAGGGACACGGGAGACCCAGTACTTC. This sequence encodes CSASSYIGTRETQYF. The chain employs TRBV20-1 and TRBJ2-5; D is possibly TRBD1 (6 bases). V gave up 3 bases and J gave up 5 bases, with 19 bases separating them. In germline, CDR1 is DFQATT, CDR2 SNEGSKA (reference sequence). The CDR3 length is 15 residues.

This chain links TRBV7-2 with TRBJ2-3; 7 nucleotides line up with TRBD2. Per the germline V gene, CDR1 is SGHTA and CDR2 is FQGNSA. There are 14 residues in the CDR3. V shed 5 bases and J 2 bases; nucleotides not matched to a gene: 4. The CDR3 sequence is CASSLERDTDTQYF. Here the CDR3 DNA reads TGTGCCAGCAGCCTAGAGCGGGACACAGATACGCAGTATTTT.